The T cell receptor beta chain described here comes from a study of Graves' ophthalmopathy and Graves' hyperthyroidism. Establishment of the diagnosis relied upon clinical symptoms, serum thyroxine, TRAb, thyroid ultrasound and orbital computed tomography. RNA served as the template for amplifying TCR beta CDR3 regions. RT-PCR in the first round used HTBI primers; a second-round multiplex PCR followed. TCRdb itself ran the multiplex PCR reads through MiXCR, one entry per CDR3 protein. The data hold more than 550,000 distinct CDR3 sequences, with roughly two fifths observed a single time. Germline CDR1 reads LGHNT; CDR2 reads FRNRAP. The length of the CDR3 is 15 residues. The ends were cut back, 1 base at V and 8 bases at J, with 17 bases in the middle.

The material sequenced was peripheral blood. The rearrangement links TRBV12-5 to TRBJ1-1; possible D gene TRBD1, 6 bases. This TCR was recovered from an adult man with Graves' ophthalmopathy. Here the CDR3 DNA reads TGTGCTAGTGGTTTGGCCCTCGACTTGGGGGCCGAAGCTTTCTTT. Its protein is CASGLALDLGAEAFF.